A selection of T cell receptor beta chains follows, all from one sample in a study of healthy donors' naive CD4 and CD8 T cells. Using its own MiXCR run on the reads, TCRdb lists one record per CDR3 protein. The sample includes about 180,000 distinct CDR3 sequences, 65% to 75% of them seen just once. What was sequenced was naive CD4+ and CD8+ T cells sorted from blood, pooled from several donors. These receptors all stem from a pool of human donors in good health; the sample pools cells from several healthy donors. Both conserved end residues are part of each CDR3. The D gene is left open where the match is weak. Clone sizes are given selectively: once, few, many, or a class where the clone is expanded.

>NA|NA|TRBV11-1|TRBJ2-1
CASSPEGTSNEQFF
TGTGCCAGCAGCCCGGAGGGTACCTCCAATGAGCAGTTCTTC
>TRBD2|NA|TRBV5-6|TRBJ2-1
CASSYPGLPDNEQFF
TGTGCCAGCAGCTATCCGGGACTACCTGACAATGAGCAGTTCTTC
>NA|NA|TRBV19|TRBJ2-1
CASSIDGWTVGFF
TGTGCCAGTAGTATAGATGGTTGGACAGTGGGGTTCTTC
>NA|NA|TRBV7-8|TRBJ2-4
CASSSQGAKNIQYF
TGTGCCAGCAGCTCACAGGGAGCCAAAAACATTCAGTACTTC
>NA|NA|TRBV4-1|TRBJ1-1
CASSQVLGTLNTEAFF
TGCGCCAGCAGCCAAGTCCTTGGTACCTTGAACACTGAAGCTTTCTTT
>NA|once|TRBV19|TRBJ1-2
CASSIVTKSGYTF
TGTGCCAGTAGTATCGTGACAAAGTCTGGCTACACCTTC
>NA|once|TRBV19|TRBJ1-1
CASSRTDLHNTEAFF
TGTGCCAGTTCTAGGACAGACCTACATAACACTGAAGCTTTCTTT
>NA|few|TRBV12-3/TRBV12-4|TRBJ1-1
CASSLFGPEAFF
TGTGCCAGCAGTTTATTCGGACCCGAGGCTTTCTTT
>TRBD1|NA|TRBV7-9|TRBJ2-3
CASSYTGGNTDTQYF
TGTGCCAGCAGCTATACAGGGGGCAACACAGATACGCAGTATTTT
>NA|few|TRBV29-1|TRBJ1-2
CSVEDGGDGYTF
TGCAGCGTTGAAGATGGGGGAGATGGCTACACCTTC
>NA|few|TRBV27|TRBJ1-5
CASRAGHQPQHF
TGTGCCAGCAGGGCGGGTCATCAGCCCCAGCATTTT
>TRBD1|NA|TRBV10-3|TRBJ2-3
CAARQGQGARNTQYF
TGTGCCGCTCGACAGGGACAGGGGGCGCGGAATACGCAGTATTTT
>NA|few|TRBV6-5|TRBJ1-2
CASWDGNYGYTF
TGTGCCAGCTGGGACGGCAACTATGGCTACACCTTC
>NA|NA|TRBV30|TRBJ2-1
CAWSVWGNEQFF
TGTGCCTGGAGTGTTTGGGGGAATGAGCAGTTCTTC
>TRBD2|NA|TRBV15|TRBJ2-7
CATSSNLAGGDYEQYF
TGTGCCACCAGCAGTAACCTAGCGGGAGGAGACTACGAGCAGTACTTC
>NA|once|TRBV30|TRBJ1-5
CAWTRDGGPQHF
TGTGCCTGGACTCGGGACGGAGGGCCCCAGCATTTT
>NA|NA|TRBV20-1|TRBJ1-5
CSARWGAGQPQHF
TGCAGTGCTAGGTGGGGGGCCGGACAGCCCCAGCATTTT
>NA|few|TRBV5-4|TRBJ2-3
CASSPGIGTDTQYF
TGTGCCAGCAGCCCCGGGATCGGCACAGATACGCAGTATTTT
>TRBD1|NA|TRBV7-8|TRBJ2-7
CASSGNRGGYEQYF
TGTGCCAGCAGCGGTAACAGGGGTGGCTACGAGCAGTACTTC
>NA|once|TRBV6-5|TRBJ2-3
CASSHSRGVTDTQYF
TGTGCCAGCAGCCACAGCAGGGGAGTCACAGATACGCAGTATTTT
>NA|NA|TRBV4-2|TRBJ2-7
CASSQGTAEAYEQYF
TGTGCCAGCAGCCAAGGGACCGCCGAGGCCTACGAGCAGTACTTC
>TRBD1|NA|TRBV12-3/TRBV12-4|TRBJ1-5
CASSLEPGQGDNQPQHF
TGTGCCAGCAGTCTCGAACCGGGACAGGGTGACAATCAGCCCCAGCATTTT
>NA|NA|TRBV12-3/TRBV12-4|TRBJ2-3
CASSFWREADTQYF
TGTGCCAGCAGTTTCTGGAGGGAAGCAGATACGCAGTATTTT
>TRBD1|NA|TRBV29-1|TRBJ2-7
CSGSTGLSYEQYF
TGCAGCGGATCGACAGGGTTGTCCTACGAGCAGTACTTC
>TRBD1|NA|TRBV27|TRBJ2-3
CASSPGTVYTDTQYF
TGTGCCAGCAGTCCGGGGACAGTATACACAGATACGCAGTATTTT
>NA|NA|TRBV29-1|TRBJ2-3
CSVRKATSTDTQYF
TGCAGCGTTAGAAAGGCCACCTCCACAGATACGCAGTATTTT
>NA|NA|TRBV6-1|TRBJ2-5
CASSELGRQETQYF
TGTGCCAGCAGTGAACTCGGACGGCAAGAGACCCAGTACTTC
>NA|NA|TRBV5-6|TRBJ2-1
CASSLEIGRVGEQFF
TGTGCCAGCAGCTTGGAGATCGGGCGGGTGGGTGAGCAGTTCTTC
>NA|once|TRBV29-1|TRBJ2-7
CSVEDGDSYEQYF
TGCAGCGTTGAGGACGGCGACTCCTACGAGCAGTACTTC
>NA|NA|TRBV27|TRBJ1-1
CASSLGMRNTEAFF
TGTGCCAGCAGTTTGGGGATGAGGAACACTGAAGCTTTCTTT
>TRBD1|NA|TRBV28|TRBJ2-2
CASSSTGEWNTGELFF
TGTGCCAGCAGTTCTACAGGGGAATGGAACACCGGGGAGCTGTTTTTT
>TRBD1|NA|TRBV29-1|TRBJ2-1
CSVEVGTGPYNEQFF
TGCAGCGTTGAAGTTGGGACAGGGCCTTACAATGAGCAGTTCTTC
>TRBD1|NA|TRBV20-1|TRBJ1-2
CSAATGRTNYGYTF
TGCAGTGCTGCGACAGGGAGAACCAACTATGGCTACACCTTC
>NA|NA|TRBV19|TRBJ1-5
CASSIEGQPQHF
TGTGCCAGTAGTATAGAGGGGCAGCCCCAGCATTTT
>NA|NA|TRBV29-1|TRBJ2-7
CSVMVKFYEQYF
TGCAGCGTTATGGTCAAGTTCTACGAGCAGTACTTC
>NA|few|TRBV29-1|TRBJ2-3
CSVPQGTRTDTQYF
TGCAGCGTTCCTCAGGGTACTCGGACAGATACGCAGTATTTT
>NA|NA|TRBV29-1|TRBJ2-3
CSPRMVAAVDADTQYF
TGCAGCCCGAGGATGGTAGCGGCCGTGGATGCAGATACGCAGTATTTT
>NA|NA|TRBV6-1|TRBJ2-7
CASRDFYYEQYF
TGTGCCAGCAGGGACTTCTACTACGAGCAGTACTTC
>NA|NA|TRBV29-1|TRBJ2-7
CSVEVRDGVYEQYF
TGCAGCGTTGAAGTTCGGGACGGAGTCTACGAGCAGTACTTC
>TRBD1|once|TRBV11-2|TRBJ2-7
CASSLRQGPYEQYF
TGTGCCAGCAGCCTCCGACAGGGCCCCTACGAGCAGTACTTC
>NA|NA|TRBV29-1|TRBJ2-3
CSVEEGTSTDTQYF
TGCAGCGTTGAGGAGGGAACTAGCACAGATACGCAGTATTTT
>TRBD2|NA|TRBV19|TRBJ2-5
CASSTGTKPRKTQYF
TGTGCCAGTAGTACTGGGACTAAGCCTCGGAAGACCCAGTACTTC
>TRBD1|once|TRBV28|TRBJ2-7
CASSLRGQVYEQYF
TGTGCCAGCAGCCTCAGGGGACAGGTCTACGAGCAGTACTTC
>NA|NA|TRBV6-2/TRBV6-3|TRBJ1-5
CASSLHREVQPQHF
TGTGCCAGCAGTCTCCACAGGGAAGTTCAGCCCCAGCATTTT
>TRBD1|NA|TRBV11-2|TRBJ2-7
CASNRDRRYEQYF
TGTGCCAGCAACCGGGACAGGAGATACGAGCAGTACTTC
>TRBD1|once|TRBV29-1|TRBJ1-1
CSVAPGGQTEAFF
TGCAGCGTGGCTCCAGGGGGGCAGACTGAAGCTTTCTTT
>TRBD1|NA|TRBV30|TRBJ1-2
CAWSGQGYGYTF
TGTGCCTGGAGTGGACAGGGATATGGCTACACCTTC
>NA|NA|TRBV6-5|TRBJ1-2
CASSYGSQGGGYTF
TGTGCCAGCAGTTACGGATCTCAGGGTGGTGGCTACACCTTC
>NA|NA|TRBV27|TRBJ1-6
CASSLNLGHSPLHF
TGTGCCAGCAGTCTAAACCTTGGGCATTCACCCCTCCACTTT
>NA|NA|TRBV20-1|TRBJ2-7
CSARDWSYEQYF
TGCAGTGCTAGAGATTGGTCCTACGAGCAGTACTTC
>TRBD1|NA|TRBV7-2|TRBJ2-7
CASSFFPGQSSEQYF
TGTGCCAGCAGCTTCTTCCCGGGACAGTCGAGCGAGCAGTACTTC